These 22 T cell receptor beta chains share one sample of origin, sequenced in a study of T cell changes during pregnancy in multiple sclerosis. Clones were sequenced by immunoSEQ multiplex PCR, and TCRdb holds only the in-frame ones, with some missing. Counted here are 65,000 to 85,000 clones, around 90% occurring once; the ten biggest clones make up over 1.1%. The starting material was peripheral blood, obtained after pregnancy. The receptors were sampled from a female donor with multiple sclerosis, enrolled in a pregnancy study.

This CDR3 reads CASSLERQETQYF. The CDR3 nucleotides are TGTGCCAGCAGCTTGGAACGGCAAGAGACCCAGTACTTC. The genes are TRBV5-4 and TRBJ2-5; the D is unclear. The CDR3 is 13 amino acids. The germline V and J ends were trimmed by 0 bases and 2 bases, with 5 bases remaining between them. The germline CDR1 and CDR2 sequences are SGHNT and YYREEE (reference sequence).

The chain uses TRBV30 and TRBJ2-5, with 13 nucleotides matching TRBD2. This CDR3 contains 15 residues. The germline V gene encodes CDR1 GTSNPN and CDR2 SVGIG (reference sequence). Trimming removed 4 bases from V and 4 bases from J; junction bases left unmatched: 6. The CDR3 loop is CAWTTGLAGTETQYF. The CDR3 DNA is TGTGCCTGGACCACGGGACTAGCGGGAACAGAGACCCAGTACTTC.

V and J are TRBV5-1 and TRBJ1-4, with D uncertain. The V end was cut by 4 bases, the J end by 11 bases, with 12 bases between. The CDR3 runs to 12 residues. Germline-derived CDR1 and CDR2 are SGHRS and YFSETQ. CDR3 in amino acids: CASSPEAEKLFF. The CDR3 DNA reads as TGCGCCAGCAGCCCGGAGGCGGAGAAACTGTTTTTT.

The chain joins TRBV5-8 to TRBJ2-7; 7 nucleotides align to TRBD2. The CDR3 runs 15 residues. V trimming: 2 bases; J trimming: 4 bases; junction bases outside the gene matches: 9. Germline V gene data show CDR1 as SGHTS and CDR2 as YDEGEE. CDR3 bases: TGTGCCAGCAGCTTATTAGGACTAGGGTCGTACGAGCAGTACTTC. Amino acid sequence: CASSLLGLGSYEQYF.

J is TRBJ2-7 and V is TRBV14; TRBD1 is a possible D gene (6 bases). Germline values: CDR1 SGHDN, CDR2 FVKESK. The CDR3 sequence is 16 residues long. The ends were cut back, 0 bases at V and 1 base at J, with 13 bases in the middle. The CDR3 region is CASSQEGVRGSYEQYF. The CDR3 DNA reads TGTGCCAGCAGCCAAGAGGGTGTCAGGGGTTCCTACGAGCAGTACTTC.

Details on this clone: The same CDR3 is also encoded by other DNA sequences in this sample. The rearrangement uses TRBV28 and TRBJ1-5, with D unresolved. The CDR3 is made up of 12 amino acids. With 4 bases removed from V and 5 bases from J, the gap between germline ends came to 6 bases. Per the germline V gene, CDR1 is MDHEN and CDR2 is SYDVKM. This CDR3 is CASSSVDQPQHF. CDR3 DNA sequence: TGTGCCAGCAGTTCCGTAGATCAGCCCCAGCATTTT. Together with reference TRBV28 and TRBJ1-5, the CDR3 gives the full variable domain: DVKVTQSSRYLVKRTGEKVFLECVQDMDHENMFWYRQDPGLGLRLIYFSYDVKMKEKGDIPEGYSVSREKKERFSLILESASTNQTSMYLCASSSVDQPQHFGDGTRLSIL.

The CDR3 DNA is TGTGCCAGCAGCCCTTACGGACTAGCGGGATACTACGAGCAGTACTTC. Translation gives CASSPYGLAGYYEQYF. This sequence joins TRBV9 and TRBJ2-7; 12 bases match TRBD2. Germline CDR1 reads SGDLS; CDR2 reads YYNGEE. Unmatched junction bases numbered 8, after V lost 4 bases and J lost 3 bases. The length of the CDR3 is 16 residues.

CDR3 region: CASKGRTEYTEAFF. CDR3 in DNA: TGTGCCAGCAAGGGCAGGACAGAATACACTGAAGCTTTCTTT. This sequence joins TRBV2 and TRBJ1-1; D may be TRBD1 (6 bases). The CDR3 contains 14 residues. The V gene's germline CDR1 is SNHLY and CDR2 FYNNEI. V lost 7 bases and J 3 bases, leaving 15 bases between the germline ends.

This chain connects TRBV9 to TRBJ2-5; D might be TRBD2 (6 bases). Between the trimmed V and J ends, which lost 2 bases and 5 bases, there was a span of 10 bases. The CDR3 covers 13 residues. Germline V lookup: CDR1 SGDLS, CDR2 YYNGEE. The CDR3 loop is CASSVGGWETQYF. As DNA, the CDR3 is TGTGCCAGCAGCGTGGGAGGTTGGGAGACCCAGTACTTC.

The rearrangement joins TRBV5-1 to TRBJ2-5; weak D call: TRBD1 (6 bases). This CDR3 has 17 amino acids. The germline V gene encodes CDR1 SGHRS and CDR2 YFSETQ. V lost 4 bases and J lost 1, with 20 bases in between. The CDR3 sequence is CASSRLAFGQTQETQYF. DNA of the CDR3: TGCGCCAGCAGCCGGCTAGCCTTTGGACAGACCCAAGAGACCCAGTACTTC.

This rearrangement joins TRBV4-1 to TRBJ1-1; tentatively, D is TRBD1 (5 bases). Germline lookup yields CDR1 MGHRA and CDR2 YSYEKL. Deletions cut 0 bases from V and 6 bases from J, with 17 bases between. The CDR3 has 16 residues. The CDR3 spells CASSQDAGGVKPEAFF. The DNA for the CDR3 is TGCGCCAGCAGCCAAGATGCGGGAGGGGTCAAGCCTGAAGCTTTCTTT.

This clone has only one observation. The J gene is TRBJ1-2, the V gene TRBV6-1; 7 bases align to TRBD1. V was clipped by 5 bases and J by 4 bases; unmatched bases: 7. This CDR3 region has 14 residues. Germline loops: CDR1 MNHNS, CDR2 SASEGT. The CDR3 here is CASSSGTEFYGYTF. CDR3 sequence (DNA): TGTGCCAGCAGTTCCGGGACAGAGTTCTATGGCTACACCTTC.

The rearrangement links TRBV4-1 to TRBJ2-2; weak D call: TRBD2 (6 bases). The V gene lost 0 bases and the J gene lost 9 bases, with 17 bases spanning the gap. CDR1 MGHRA and CDR2 YSYEKL come from the germline V gene. The CDR3 contains 16 residues. CDR3 in amino acids: CASSQEAAGRYRELFF. The DNA of the CDR3 is TGCGCCAGCAGCCAAGAGGCGGCAGGGAGGTACCGGGAGCTGTTTTTT.

This clone was seen just once. The V and J genes are TRBV30 and TRBJ1-2; D possibly corresponds to TRBD1 (6 bases). V was clipped by 4 bases and J by 8 bases, with 17 bases between them. CDR1 is GTSNPN, CDR2 SVGIG, per germline (reference sequence). CDR3 length: 13 amino acids. CDR3 nucleotides: TGTGCCTGGACCATTGGGGGGGCGGGGGGCTACACCTTC. Residues: CAWTIGGAGGYTF.

In this sample, this clone turned up once. The V call is TRBV6-5, the J call TRBJ1-4; no definite D call. The germline V and J ends were trimmed by 3 bases and 7 bases, with 12 bases remaining between them. This CDR3 spans 14 amino acids. Germline CDR1 and CDR2: MNHEY and SVGAGI. The CDR3 loop reads CASSYFGIPEKLFF. The DNA of the CDR3 is TGTGCCAGCAGTTATTTCGGGATACCTGAAAAACTGTTTTTT.

This clone turned up a few times. The chain employs TRBV5-1 and TRBJ1-1; 7 nucleotides align to TRBD1. J gave up 0 bases and V 4 bases, and 3 bases lay outside the gene matches. Germline V lookup: CDR1 SGHRS, CDR2 YFSETQ. The CDR3 loop spans 14 amino acids. Here the CDR3 DNA reads TGCGCCAGCAGCCTACAGGGGATGAACACTGAAGCTTTCTTT. Protein product: CASSLQGMNTEAFF.

The chain combines TRBV6-1 with TRBJ2-2; a weak D match, TRBD2 (6 bases). V dropped 4 bases and J dropped 5 bases, with 11 bases sitting between them. This CDR3 region has 14 residues. The germline gives CDR1 MNHNS, CDR2 SASEGT. The CDR3 nucleotides are TGTGCCAGCAGTGCCGGGACTTCGACCGGGGAGCTGTTTTTT. Protein: CASSAGTSTGELFF.

V usage is TRBV19 and J usage is TRBJ2-5; tentatively, D is TRBD2 (5 bases). CDR1 is LNHDA, CDR2 SQIVND, per germline (reference sequence). The CDR3 covers 15 residues. With 1 base removed from V and 1 base from J, the gap between germline ends came to 10 bases. CDR3 in DNA: TGTGCCAGTAGTATAGTCGGGGAACTCCAAGAGACCCAGTACTTC. This codes for CASSIVGELQETQYF.

The chain couples TRBV10-1 to TRBJ2-2; D is ambiguous. Trimming took off 2 bases at V and 6 bases at J, with 7 bases between the two ends. Germline CDR1 is WNHNN and CDR2 is SYGVQD (reference sequence). The CDR3 totals 13 residues. CDR3 coding DNA: TGCGCCAGCAGTGAGGTTATTCCCGGGGAGCTGTTTTTT. It encodes CASSEVIPGELFF.

The chain joins TRBV5-1 to TRBJ2-1, with 11 bases aligning to TRBD2. CDR1 is SGHRS, CDR2 YFSETQ, per germline. This CDR3 contains 17 residues. V shed 4 bases, J shed 0 bases, and the junction held 6 bases outside the gene matches. The CDR3: CASSILAGVSSYNEQFF. The CDR3 nucleotides are TGCGCCAGCAGCATACTAGCGGGAGTTAGCTCCTACAATGAGCAGTTCTTC.

The chain combines TRBV2 with TRBJ2-7; tentative D call: TRBD2 (6 bases). This CDR3 is built from 16 residues. Per the germline V gene, CDR1 is SNHLY and CDR2 is FYNNEI. V lost 7 bases and J lost 3, with 22 bases in between. CDR3 residues: CASITVHSGDSYEQYF. The CDR3 DNA follows: TGTGCCAGCATCACCGTCCATAGCGGAGACAGCTACGAGCAGTACTTC.

This clone has just one count. This CDR3 is CASSQLAGETDTQYF. DNA of the CDR3: TGTGCCAGCAGTCAACTAGCGGGAGAAACTGATACGCAGTATTTT. The rearrangement links TRBV2 to TRBJ2-3; 11 nucleotides align to TRBD2. Germline loops: CDR1 SNHLY, CDR2 FYNNEI. Trimming removed 5 bases from V and 6 bases from J; junction bases left unmatched: 7. This CDR3 contains 15 residues.